A selection of T cell receptor beta chains follows, all from one sample in a study of blood T cells in healthy people across ages. TCRdb passed the 5' RACE reads through MiXCR, listing each CDR3 protein once. The sample has 800,000 to 950,000 distinct CDR3 sequences; 36% are singletons. The sequenced sample consisted of blood. The origin of the receptors is a man in his late teens or twenties in good health. Each CDR3 is given with its conserved first and last residue. D genes are given only for firm matches. Rows may omit the clone size; those that give it use once, few, many or a size class.

CDR3nt | CDR3aa | v_gene | abundance | d_gene | j_gene
TGTGCCAGCAGTTTAAGGACAGGGGGAGGGGAGACCCAGTACTTC | CASSLRTGGGETQYF | TRBV12-3/TRBV12-4 | - | TRBD1 | TRBJ2-5
TGCAGTGCTAGAACCTTGTCCTACAATGAGCAGTTCTTC | CSARTLSYNEQFF | TRBV20-1 | few | - | TRBJ2-1
TGCAGCGGCAAAACCTATGACGAGCAGTACTTC | CSGKTYDEQYF | TRBV29-1 | - | - | TRBJ2-7
TGCAGTGCTCCTACAGGGGGCACTAATGAAAAACTGTTTTTT | CSAPTGGTNEKLFF | TRBV20-1 | many | TRBD1 | TRBJ1-4
TGTGCCAGCAGGTCCCCGACCAACCAAGAGACCCAGTACTTC | CASRSPTNQETQYF | TRBV7-3 | - | - | TRBJ2-5
TGCGCCAGCAGCCAGCTGTGGACGGGCGGGAGAATCAATGAGCAGTTCTTC | CASSQLWTGGRINEQFF | TRBV4-1 | - | TRBD2 | TRBJ2-1
TGTGCCAGCAGCAGGTTTGGAGGGGACAGGGGGTATCAAGAGACCCAGTACTTC | CASSRFGGDRGYQETQYF | TRBV12-3/TRBV12-4 | few | TRBD1 | TRBJ2-5
TGTGCCAGCAGTGACGGCACAGATACGCAGTATTTT | CASSDGTDTQYF | TRBV6-4 | many | - | TRBJ2-3
TGTGCCAGCAGCTTAGTTTTGGTCGGGGAGCTGTTTTTT | CASSLVLVGELFF | TRBV7-2 | few | - | TRBJ2-2
TGTGCCAGCACCCTCGGGGGAACGAACACCGGGGAGCTGTTTTTT | CASTLGGTNTGELFF | TRBV7-6 | few | - | TRBJ2-2
TGTGCCAGCAGCTTTCATATGGCGGATTATAATTCACCCCTCCACTTT | CASSFHMADYNSPLHF | TRBV7-2 | few | - | TRBJ1-6
TGTGCCACCAGCAGAGGACAGAATTCACCCCTCCACTTT | CATSRGQNSPLHF | TRBV15 | - | - | TRBJ1-6
TGTGCCAGCAGTGAAACCGGGACTAGCGGGGTACAAGAGACCCAGTACTTC | CASSETGTSGVQETQYF | TRBV5-5 | few | TRBD2 | TRBJ2-5
TGCAGTGCTAGGACGGGGCGGGAGGGGCCCCAGCATTTT | CSARTGREGPQHF | TRBV20-1 | - | - | TRBJ1-5
TGTGCCAGCAGCTTAGCGGGGGCGCCGAGTGAGCAGTTCTTC | CASSLAGAPSEQFF | TRBV11-2 | few | - | TRBJ2-1
TGTGCCACCCTAAGGGGGGCGGAACGTGTTGCAGATACGCAGTATTTT | CATLRGAERVADTQYF | TRBV6-2/TRBV6-3 | - | - | TRBJ2-3
TGTGCCAGCAGTTCTCCCCGGACAGCCTATAATTCACCCCTCCACTTT | CASSSPRTAYNSPLHF | TRBV6-5 | - | - | TRBJ1-6
TGCAGTGCTAGAGGGCAGATGGGGGTCAACACAGATACGCAGTATTTT | CSARGQMGVNTDTQYF | TRBV20-1 | few | - | TRBJ2-3
TGTGCCAGCAGTTTAAGTAGCTCTCTGGGGGAGCTGTTTTTT | CASSLSSSLGELFF | TRBV27 | once | - | TRBJ2-2
TGTGCCAGCAGTCAAAGAGCGGGGATTCAGCCCCAGCATTTT | CASSQRAGIQPQHF | TRBV12-3/TRBV12-4 | few | - | TRBJ1-5
TGCAGCGTTGAACCCCCGAAGGGGATAGCTGAAGCTTTCTTT | CSVEPPKGIAEAFF | TRBV29-1 | - | - | TRBJ1-1
TGCGCCAGCAGCGGATCGAACACTGAAGCTTTCTTT | CASSGSNTEAFF | TRBV5-1 | - | - | TRBJ1-1
TGCAGTGCTGTCAGCCAGGGACACCTCTATGGCTACACCTTC | CSAVSQGHLYGYTF | TRBV20-1 | - | - | TRBJ1-2
TGCGCCAGCAGCTCCGCGGGACAGTTAGGATACGAGCAGTACTTC | CASSSAGQLGYEQYF | TRBV5-1 | many | - | TRBJ2-7
TGCGCCAGCAGCCAAGTTGCGGGGACTCTCGGAAACATTCAGTACTTC | CASSQVAGTLGNIQYF | TRBV4-3 | many | - | TRBJ2-4
TGTGCCAGCAGCGCGGGGGGGGCGAATGAGCAGTTCTTC | CASSAGGANEQFF | TRBV7-6 | - | TRBD2 | TRBJ2-1
TGTGCCAGCAGCCCTAGACTAGCGGGGGTAGGTGAGCAGTTCTTC | CASSPRLAGVGEQFF | TRBV7-9 | - | TRBD2 | TRBJ2-1
TGTGCCAGCAGCTGGGGTTCCAAAAACATTCAGTACTTC | CASSWGSKNIQYF | TRBV27 | - | - | TRBJ2-4
TGTGCCAGCAGTTTGTTCGGCTCTGGAAACACCATATATTTT | CASSLFGSGNTIYF | TRBV12-3/TRBV12-4 | - | - | TRBJ1-3